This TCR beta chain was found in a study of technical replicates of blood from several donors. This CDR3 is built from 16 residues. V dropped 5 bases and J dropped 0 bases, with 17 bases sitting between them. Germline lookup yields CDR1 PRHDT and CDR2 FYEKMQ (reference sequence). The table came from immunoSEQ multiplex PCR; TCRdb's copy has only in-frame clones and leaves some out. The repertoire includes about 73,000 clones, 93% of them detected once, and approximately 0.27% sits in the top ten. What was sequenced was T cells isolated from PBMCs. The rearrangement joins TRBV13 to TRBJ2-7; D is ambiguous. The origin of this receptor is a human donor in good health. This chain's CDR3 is CASSGLGSPSSYEQYF. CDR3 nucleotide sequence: TGTGCCAGCAGCGGTCTCGGTAGCCCGAGCTCCTACGAGCAGTACTTC.